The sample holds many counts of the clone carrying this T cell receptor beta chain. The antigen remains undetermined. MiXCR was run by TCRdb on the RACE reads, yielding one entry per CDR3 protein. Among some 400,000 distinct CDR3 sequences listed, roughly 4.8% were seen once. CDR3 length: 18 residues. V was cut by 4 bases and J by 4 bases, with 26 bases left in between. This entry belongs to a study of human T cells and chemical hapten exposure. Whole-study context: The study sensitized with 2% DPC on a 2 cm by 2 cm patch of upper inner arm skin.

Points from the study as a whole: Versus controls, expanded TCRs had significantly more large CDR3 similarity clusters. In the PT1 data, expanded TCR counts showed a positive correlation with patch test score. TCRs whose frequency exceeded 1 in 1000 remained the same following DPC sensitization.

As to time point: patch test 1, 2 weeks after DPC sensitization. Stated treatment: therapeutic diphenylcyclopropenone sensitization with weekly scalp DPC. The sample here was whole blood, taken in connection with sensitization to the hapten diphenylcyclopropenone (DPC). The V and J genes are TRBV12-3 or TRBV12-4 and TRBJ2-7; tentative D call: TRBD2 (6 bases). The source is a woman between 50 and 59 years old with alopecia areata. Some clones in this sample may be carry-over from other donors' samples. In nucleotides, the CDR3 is TGTGCCAGCAGTTCGACAAACAACCCGGGACTTAGAAGATACGAGCAGTACTTC. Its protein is CASSSTNNPGLRRYEQYF.